This TCR beta chain was recorded in a study of blood T cell repertoires in COVID-19. For the study at large: The origin of the acute and convalescent COVID-19 samples was the United States, Italy and Spain. The cDNA or gDNA used as material had been derived from T cells, B-cell-depleted T cells, or PBMCs.

As processed by the authors: Nucleated cell number was recorded as an estimate derived from reference gene primer amplification. TCRdb's table, derived via immunoSEQ multiplex PCR, lists solely in-frame clones and lacks some. V, J and clone size were drawn from that table, and D and trimming were deduced from the DNA. The data contain about 68,000 clones, about 91% of them singletons. The Seattle site enrolled patients during active infection and followed them longitudinally. CDR3 size: 15 residues. CDR1 KGHSH and CDR2 LQKENI come from the germline V gene. The germline V and J ends were trimmed by 3 bases and 2 bases, with 13 bases remaining between them.

Material: peripheral blood. This receptor was taken from a man aged 35 to 55 with COVID-19, enrolled during active disease. The rearrangement joins TRBV18 to TRBJ2-5; tentative D call: TRBD2 (6 bases). In DNA form, the CDR3 reads TGTGCCAGCTCACCGCCGGGACTTTATCAAGAGACCCAGTACTTC. Translation: CASSPPGLYQETQYF.